The next 6 T cell receptor beta chains were all read from a single sample in a study of T-cell reconstitution after alpha-beta-depleted transplantation in children. The TCRbeta library incorporated unique molecular identifiers. MiXCR, applied by TCRdb to the PCR reads, yields one record per CDR3 protein. The sample holds a few hundred thousand distinct CDR3 sequences, roughly 12% seen once. The source material was peripheral blood, sampled 180 days after TCRalphabeta/CD19-depleted stem cell transplant. These TCRs come from a male patient aged 2-10 years who had a stem cell transplant for chronic granulomatous disease, so the T cells may come from the graft donor.

With respect to this clonotype: This could be a read error, since a much larger clone is one nucleotide away. The rearrangement joins TRBV20-1 to TRBJ2-5, with 7 bases aligning to TRBD2. The CDR3 is 15 residues long. With 1 base clipped from V and 2 bases from J, the junction kept 7 bases outside the gene matches. Germline V gives CDR1 DFQATT, CDR2 SNEGSKA (reference sequence). The CDR3 DNA sequence: TGCAGTGCTAGAGCACCCGGGACTACACAAGAGACCCAGTACTTC. Protein sequence: CSARAPGTTQETQYF.

This clonotype was seen at least ten times. This sequence joins TRBV29-1 and TRBJ1-6; no clear D gene. Germline V gene data show CDR1 as SQVTM and CDR2 as ANQGSEA. Trimming cost V 6 bases and J 5 bases, with 11 bases left between them. The CDR3 is 13 residues long. The CDR3 DNA reads TGCAGCGTCCAGGAGACTAATAATTCACCCCTCCACTTT. Translation: CSVQETNNSPLHF.

This clonotype has ten or more counts. One junction end does not reproduce the germline sequence, and a read error may be involved. CDR3: CSARGLALEQYF. The CDR3 nucleotides read TGCAGTGCAAGAGGACTAGCCCTCGAGCAGTACTTC. The chain uses TRBV20-1 and TRBJ2-7; 8 bases fit TRBD2. The CDR3 is made up of 12 amino acids. In germline, CDR1 is DFQATT, CDR2 SNEGSKA (reference sequence).

This clonotype was detected ten times or more. This chain links TRBV20-1 with TRBJ2-7; D possibly corresponds to TRBD2 (5 bases). Germline-derived CDR1 and CDR2 are DFQATT and SNEGSKA (reference sequence). V was trimmed by 3 bases and J by 12 bases, leaving 24 bases between them. This CDR3 has 14 residues. CDR3 loop: CSASALVCLKLGYF. The CDR3, as DNA: TGCAGTGCTAGCGCACTAGTATGTTTGAAGTTAGGGTACTTC.

This clonotype was recorded many times. The chain combines TRBV6-1 with TRBJ2-3; possible D gene TRBD1, 6 bases. The CDR3 has 16 residues. V was shortened by 5 bases and J by 2 bases, with 17 bases between the two germline ends. Germline V lookup: CDR1 MNHNS, CDR2 SASEGT. The CDR3: CASSQHRVGPTDTQYF. The CDR3 DNA reads TGTGCCAGCAGTCAACACAGGGTAGGACCCACAGATACGCAGTATTTT.

Points on this clonotype: Being one base from a much bigger clone, this may be a read error. V gene TRBV7-2 combines with J gene TRBJ2-6; D remains ambiguous. The CDR3 extends over 15 amino acids. Per the germline V gene, CDR1 is SGHTA and CDR2 is FQGNSA. V lost 2 bases, J lost 1 base, and 6 bases lay in between. CDR3 sequence (DNA): TGTGCCAGCAGCTTATACGGGTCTGGGGCCAACGTCCTGACTTTC. Residues: CASSLYGSGANVLTF. Based on the CDR3 plus reference TRBV7-2 and TRBJ2-6, the full variable domain is GAGVSQSPSNKVTEKGKDVELRCDPISGHTALYWYRQSLGQGLEFLIYFQGNSAPDKSGLPSDRFSAERTGGSVSTLTIQRTQQEDSAVYLCASSLYGSGANVLTFGAGSRLTVL.